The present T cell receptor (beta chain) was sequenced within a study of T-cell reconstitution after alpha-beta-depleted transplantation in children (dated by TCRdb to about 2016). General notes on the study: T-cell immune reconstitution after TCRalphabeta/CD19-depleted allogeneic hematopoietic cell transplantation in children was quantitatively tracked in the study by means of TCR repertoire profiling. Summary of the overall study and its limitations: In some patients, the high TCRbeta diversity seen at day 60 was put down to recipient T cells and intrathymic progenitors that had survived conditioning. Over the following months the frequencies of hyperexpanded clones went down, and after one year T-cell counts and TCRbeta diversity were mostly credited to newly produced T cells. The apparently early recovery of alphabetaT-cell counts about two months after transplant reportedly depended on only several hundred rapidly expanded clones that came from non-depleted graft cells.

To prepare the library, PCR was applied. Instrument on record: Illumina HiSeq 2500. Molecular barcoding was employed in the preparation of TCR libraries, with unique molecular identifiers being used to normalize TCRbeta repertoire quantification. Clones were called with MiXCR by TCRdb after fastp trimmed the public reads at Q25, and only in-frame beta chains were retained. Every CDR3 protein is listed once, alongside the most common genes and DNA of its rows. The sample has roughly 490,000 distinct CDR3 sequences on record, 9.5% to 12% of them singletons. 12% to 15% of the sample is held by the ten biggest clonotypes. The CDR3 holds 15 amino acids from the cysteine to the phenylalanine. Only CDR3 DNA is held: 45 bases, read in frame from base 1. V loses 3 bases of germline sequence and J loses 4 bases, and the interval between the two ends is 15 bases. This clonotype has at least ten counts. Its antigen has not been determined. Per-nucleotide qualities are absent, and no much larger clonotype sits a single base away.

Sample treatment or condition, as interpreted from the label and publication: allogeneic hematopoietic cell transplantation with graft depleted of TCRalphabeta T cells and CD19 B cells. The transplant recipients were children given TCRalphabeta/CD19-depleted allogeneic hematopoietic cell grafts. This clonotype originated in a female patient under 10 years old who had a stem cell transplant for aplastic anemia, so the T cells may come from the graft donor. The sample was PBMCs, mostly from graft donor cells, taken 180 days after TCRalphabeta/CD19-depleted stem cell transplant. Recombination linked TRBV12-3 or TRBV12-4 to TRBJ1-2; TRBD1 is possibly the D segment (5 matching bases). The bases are TGTGCCAGCAGTTTGATAAGTTGGGGGGGCTATGGCTACACCTTC. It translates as CASSLISWGGYGYTF.